The present TCR beta chain was sequenced within a study of blood T cell repertoires in COVID-19. At the level of the study: COVID-19 samples from acute and convalescent phases originated in the United States, Italy and Spain. T cells, B-cell-depleted T cells, or PBMCs supplied cDNA or gDNA.

The CDR3 is made up of 14 amino acids. V dropped 4 bases and J dropped 0 bases, with 10 bases sitting between them. Germline V gene sequence: CDR1 GTSNPN, CDR2 SVGIG (reference sequence). Profiling relied on immunoSEQ multiplex PCR, and the TCRdb table lists in-frame clones only, not all of them. The data hold some 200,000 clones, with almost 85% observed a single time. The V gene is TRBV30, the J gene TRBJ2-1; D gene unclear. The receptor was derived from a woman in her forties with acute or convalescent COVID-19. The sequenced sample consisted of peripheral blood. The CDR3 region is CAWNGPNSYNEQFF. The DNA of the CDR3 is TGTGCCTGGAATGGGCCTAACTCCTACAATGAGCAGTTCTTC.